The entry below gives a single T cell receptor (beta chain) sequence along with its context. Its specificity is unknown. This sample is part of a study of glioma-infiltrating T cells. The study, taken as a whole, reports: Above-expected tissue-blood divergence occurred in all gliomas, most in low-grade ones. Only very few CDR3 sequences appeared in both tissue and blood.

Between the trimmed V and J ends, which lost 11 bases and 14 bases, there was a span of 14 bases. Per germline, CDR1 SGHTA and CDR2 FQGNSA. There are 9 residues in the CDR3. Using RNA template, CDR3s of TCR alpha and beta were amplified with iRepertoire arm-PCR. Tissue mRNA or PBMC total RNA, about 90-400 ng, went into one-step reverse transcription and amplification. Via MiXCR, TCRdb re-called the multiplex PCR reads, giving one row per CDR3 protein. The sample holds 20,000 to 25,000 distinct CDR3 sequences, about 22% seen once. V usage is TRBV7-2 and J usage is TRBJ2-3, with D possibly matching TRBD2 (5 bases). Sequenced sample: glioma tissue, nonneoplastic brain tissue, or PBMCs (not recorded which). The clonotype comes from a human donor with low-grade glioma or glioblastoma, undergoing nonglioma brain surgery, or in good health (not recorded which). The CDR3 DNA is TGTGCCCGCGGGCTCTTTGGGTATTTT. This codes for CARGLFGYF.